This section outlines one T cell receptor (beta chain) sequence together with its context. Its antigen is unidentified. CDR1 MNHEY and CDR2 SVGAGI come from the germline V gene. With 5 bases removed from V and 7 bases from J, the gap between germline ends came to 11 bases. The CDR3 is made up of 12 amino acids. The data were taken from a study of shared clonotypes between healthy human individuals. Notes on the study in general: What rarefaction showed was incomplete sorted-subset sequencing despite large depth.

Repertoires were generated with immunoSEQ multiplex PCR, while TCRdb's copy carries only in-frame clones and drops some. The sample consists of under 2.5 million clones, around 92% of them appearing once. Sequenced sample: naive CD4+ T cells from PBMCs. Subset: CD45RA+ positively selected. This clonotype was sampled from a man between 18 and 29 years old in good health. Some clones in this sample may be carry-over from other donors' samples. The V call is TRBV6-5, the J call TRBJ2-5; D is perhaps TRBD1 or TRBD2 (5 bases each). CDR3 amino acids: CASSPTGGTQYF. CDR3 nucleotide sequence: TGTGCCAGCAGTCCCACTGGGGGGACCCAGTACTTC.